Detailed here is one T cell receptor beta chain. This record belongs to a study of Graves' ophthalmopathy and Graves' hyperthyroidism. RNA transcripts served as template for amplifying TCR beta CDR3 sequences. The authors performed first-round RT-PCR with HTBI primers and then a second-round multiplex PCR. Using its own MiXCR run on the multiplex PCR reads, TCRdb lists one record per CDR3 protein. The sample lists over a million distinct CDR3 sequences; less than 45% were seen once. The CDR3 is 17 amino acids. Germline V CDR1 and CDR2: SGHTA, FQGTGA. Deletions cut 6 bases from V and 0 bases from J, with 21 bases between.

The sequence derives from an adult man with Graves' hyperthyroidism. Sequenced input: peripheral blood or thyroid tissue (not recorded which). The rearrangement uses TRBV7-3 and TRBJ2-7, with unresolved D. The CDR3: CASSTQLVPRSSYEQYF. The CDR3 nucleotides are TGTGCCAGCAGTACGCAGCTCGTCCCCAGGAGCTCCTACGAGCAGTACTTC.